The 10 T cell receptor beta chains in this list originate from one sample, sequenced in a study of T cells in Graves' hyperthyroidism and ophthalmopathy. TCR beta CDR3 region amplification was performed from RNA transcripts. TCR CDR3 underwent first-round RT-PCR with the HTBI primer set. MiXCR, applied by TCRdb to the multiplex PCR reads, yields one record per CDR3 protein. This table has about 560,000 distinct CDR3 sequences, approximately 15% appearing once. Sequenced input: blood. These receptors were obtained from a woman aged 18-29 years with Graves' hyperthyroidism.

Ten or more counts support this clonotype. The chain joins TRBV20-1 to TRBJ1-1; TRBD1 might be the D (5 bases). Germline lookup yields CDR1 DFQATT and CDR2 SNEGSKA (reference sequence). The CDR3 spans 9 residues. The CDR3 DNA reads TGCAGCCCCCGGGGGACGGCTTTCTTT. It translates to CSPRGTAFF.

A few counts support this clonotype. The rearrangement joins TRBV19 to TRBJ2-2; D call uncertain. Germline values: CDR1 LNHDA, CDR2 SQIVND (reference sequence). There are 16 residues in the CDR3. V was shortened by 3 bases and J by 5 bases, with 16 bases between the two germline ends. The CDR3 protein is CASSMGQSFLTGELFF. The CDR3 DNA reads as TGTGCCAGTAGTATGGGCCAATCTTTCTTAACCGGGGAGCTGTTTTTT.

The table lists this clonotype with a few counts. The chain carries TRBV4-1 and TRBJ2-3; D is perhaps TRBD2 (5 bases). V shed 0 bases and J shed 4 bases, with 17 bases lying between them. The CDR3 length is 17 residues. Germline V gives CDR1 MGHRA, CDR2 YSYEKL. CDR3 in DNA: TGCGCCAGCAGCCAAGATGTGGCTAGCATTCGTTCAGATACGCAGTATTTT. Protein: CASSQDVASIRSDTQYF.

This clonotype has a count of ten or more. The chain uses TRBV3-1 and TRBJ1-1; no firm D call. The CDR3 has 15 amino acids. V lost 3 bases to trimming and J lost 3 bases, with 14 bases between them. CDR1 and CDR2 (germline): LGHDT, YNNKEL (reference sequence). CDR3 region: CASSHGSNRYTEAFF. The DNA for the CDR3 is TGTGCCAGCAGCCACGGATCCAATCGATACACTGAAGCTTTCTTT.

This clonotype was found a few times. This may come from a read error, since a much larger clone is one base off. The chain carries TRBV28 and TRBJ2-7; D could derive from TRBD1 or TRBD2 (5 bases each). This CDR3 spans 14 amino acids. Germline loops: CDR1 MDHEN, CDR2 SYDVKM. The germline V and J ends were trimmed by 7 bases and 5 bases, with 18 bases remaining between them. CDR3 coding DNA: TGTGCCAGCAAGGTGTGGACGCCGGGGCACGAGCAGTACTTC. Encoded protein: CASKVWTPGHEQYF.

This clonotype was counted many times. The V and J genes are TRBV4-1 and TRBJ2-4; 8 bases are shared with TRBD1. V shed 4 bases, J shed 2 bases, and the junction held 7 bases outside the gene matches. CDR1 MGHRA and CDR2 YSYEKL come from the germline V gene. This CDR3 spans 16 amino acids. The CDR3 reads CASSPGQGRTKNIQYF. CDR3 nucleotide sequence: TGCGCCAGCAGCCCCGGACAGGGTAGGACCAAAAACATTCAGTACTTC.

This clonotype was counted only a few times. The rearrangement links TRBV18 to TRBJ2-7; D remains unclear. Germline lookup yields CDR1 KGHSH and CDR2 LQKENI. The CDR3 is made up of 13 amino acids. The germline V and J ends were trimmed by 3 bases and 0 bases, with 6 bases remaining between them. In DNA form, the CDR3 reads TGTGCCAGCTCACCGAGAGCCTCCTACGAGCAGTACTTC. Encoded protein: CASSPRASYEQYF.

This chain joins TRBV20-1 and TRBJ1-1; D gene unclear. The CDR3 sequence is 16 residues long. V was trimmed by 2 bases and J by 0 bases, leaving 16 bases between them. CDR1 DFQATT and CDR2 SNEGSKA come from the germline V gene (reference sequence). The CDR3 reads CSARPRHPTMNTEAFF. The DNA of the CDR3 is TGCAGTGCTAGACCACGACACCCGACCATGAACACTGAAGCTTTCTTT.

Many counts were recorded for this clonotype. This chain uses TRBV12-3 or TRBV12-4 with TRBJ2-5; 12 nucleotides line up with TRBD2. J gave up 2 bases and V 9 bases, and 7 bases lay outside the gene matches. This CDR3 is 15 amino acids long. CDR3 bases: TGTGCCAGTAGTACTAGCGGGAGGCAACAAGAGACCCAGTACTTC. It specifies CASSTSGRQQETQYF.

This clonotype was seen a few times. The chain is built from TRBV3-1 and TRBJ2-7; D remains ambiguous. This CDR3 has 12 amino acids. From germline, CDR1 is LGHDT and CDR2 YNNKEL (reference sequence). Trimming took off 0 bases at V and 8 bases at J, with 8 bases between the two ends. The CDR3 DNA is TGTGCCAGCAGCCAAGAAGTGAGGAAGCAGTACTTC. Amino acid sequence: CASSQEVRKQYF.